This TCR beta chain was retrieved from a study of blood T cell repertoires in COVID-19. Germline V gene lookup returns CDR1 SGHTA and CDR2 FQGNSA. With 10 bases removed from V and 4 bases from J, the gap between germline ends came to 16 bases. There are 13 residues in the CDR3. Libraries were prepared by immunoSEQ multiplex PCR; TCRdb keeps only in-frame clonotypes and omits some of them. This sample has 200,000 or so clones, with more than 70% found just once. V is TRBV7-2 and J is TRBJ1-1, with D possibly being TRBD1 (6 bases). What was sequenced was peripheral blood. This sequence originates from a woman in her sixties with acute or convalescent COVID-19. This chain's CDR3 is CATGQSIGTEAFF. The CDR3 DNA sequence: TGTGCCACTGGACAGTCGATCGGCACTGAAGCTTTCTTT.